A selection of T cell receptor beta chains follows, all from one sample in a study of T cell responses to AZD1222 COVID-19 vaccine. Sequenced by immunoSEQ multiplex PCR; TCRdb stores in-frame clones only, minus some. The sample contains around 78,000 clones, about nine tenths of which appear only once. This sample comprised peripheral blood, obtained on day 0 of AZD1222 vaccination. Every receptor here comes from an adult in good health. The CDR3 runs from the conserved cysteine through the conserved F or W. D genes are given only for firm matches. Part of the rows lack a size; the others show once, few, many or a class for expanded clones.

size	V	D	J	DNA	CDR3
NA	TRBV6-1	TRBD1	TRBJ2-5	TGTGCCAGCACCCGACAGGGAGTCCAAGAGACCCAGTACTTC	CASTRQGVQETQYF
NA	TRBV19	NA	TRBJ1-3	TGTGCCAGCCACTCAAGATGGGTCTCTGGAAACACCATATATTTT	CASHSRWVSGNTIYF
NA	TRBV9	TRBD2	TRBJ2-5	TGTGCCAGCAGCGTAGGACTAGCGGGAGTGGAGACCCAGTACTTC	CASSVGLAGVETQYF
NA	TRBV18	NA	TRBJ1-5	TGTGCCAGCTCCCCGGCGAGGGGAGAGCCCCAGCATTTT	CASSPARGEPQHF
NA	TRBV28	NA	TRBJ2-3	TGTGCCAGCACCCACGGAGGGTTCGATGGCACAGATACGCAGTATTTT	CASTHGGFDGTDTQYF
NA	TRBV6-5	NA	TRBJ1-6	TGTGCCAGCAGTTATAGGATCCCCTCCTATAATTCACCCCTCCACTTT	CASSYRIPSYNSPLHF
NA	TRBV9	TRBD1	TRBJ1-5	TGTGCCAGCAGCGTAGGCCAGGGGGTTGATGGCAATCAGCCCCAGCATTTT	CASSVGQGVDGNQPQHF
NA	TRBV2	TRBD2	TRBJ2-2	TGTGCCAGCACGCGGGAGACCGGGGAGCTGTTTTTT	CASTRETGELFF
NA	TRBV19	NA	TRBJ2-4	TGTGCCAGTAGTGCACAGGGAACCAAAAACATTCAGTACTTC	CASSAQGTKNIQYF
NA	TRBV9	TRBD2	TRBJ2-2	TGTGCCAGCAGCGTAGGCAGCGGGAGTAACACCGGGGAGCTGTTTTTT	CASSVGSGSNTGELFF
NA	TRBV7-6	NA	TRBJ2-2	TGTGCCAGCAGCATGCCGGGACGCAGTAACACCGGGGAGCTGTTTTTT	CASSMPGRSNTGELFF
NA	TRBV11-2	NA	TRBJ1-1	TGTGCCAGCAGCTCCGGACCGCGAGCTTTCTTT	CASSSGPRAFF
NA	TRBV5-1	NA	TRBJ1-4	TGCGCCAGCAGATGGCAGGGAAATGAAAAACTGTTTTTT	CASRWQGNEKLFF
once	TRBV5-4	TRBD2	TRBJ2-1	TGTGCCAGCAGTCCCGGGACTACGAGCTACAATGAGCAGTTCTTC	CASSPGTTSYNEQFF
NA	TRBV4-1	NA	TRBJ2-1	TGCGCCAGCAGCAAAGCAAGGACCCGTAGGCCGAATGAGCAGTTCTTC	CASSKARTRRPNEQFF
NA	TRBV11-3	NA	TRBJ1-2	TGTGCCAGCAGCTCCCAAGCCGGGGGTGGCGGCTACACCTTC	CASSSQAGGGGYTF